One sample yielded the 11 T cell receptor beta chains listed below, sequenced in a study of blood T cell repertoires in COVID-19. The data were produced by immunoSEQ multiplex PCR, yet TCRdb's version contains in-frame clones alone and is incomplete. The table has 55,000 to 80,000 clones, under 80% seen once. Material: peripheral blood. Every receptor here comes from a human donor in a cohort sampled during active COVID-19.

This sequence joins TRBV19 and TRBJ1-5; D gene uncertain. Trimming shortened V by 4 bases and J by 1 base, and 11 bases separated the two germline ends. Germline-derived CDR1 and CDR2 are LNHDA and SQIVND (reference sequence). The CDR3 runs to 15 residues. CDR3 DNA: TGTGCCAGTAGTAACTCCGGCGGAAGCAATCAGCCCCAGCATTTT. It specifies CASSNSGGSNQPQHF.

The J gene is TRBJ2-1, the V gene TRBV28; TRBD2 matches at 16 bases. Germline CDR1 reads MDHEN; CDR2 reads SYDVKM. V lost 6 bases and J lost 8; bases outside the gene matches: 10. The length of the CDR3 is 17 residues. The CDR3 spells CASRPGTSGGAYDEQFF. The DNA for the CDR3 is TGTGCCAGCAGACCCGGGACTAGCGGGGGGGCATACGATGAGCAGTTCTTC. The whole variable domain, remainder taken from reference TRBV28 and TRBJ2-1, is DVKVTQSSRYLVKRTGEKVFLECVQDMDHENMFWYRQDPGLGLRLIYFSYDVKMKEKGDIPEGYSVSREKKERFSLILESASTNQTSMYLCASRPGTSGGAYDEQFFGPGTRLTVL.

This chain links TRBV4-3 with TRBJ1-6; 10 nucleotides line up with TRBD1. Germline CDR1 is LGHNA and CDR2 is YSLEER. This CDR3 contains 14 residues. V lost 4 bases, J lost 7 bases, and 1 base stayed unmatched. The CDR3 nucleotides read TGCGCCAGCAGCCGGGACAGGGGAAATTCACCCCTCCACTTT. Translated: CASSRDRGNSPLHF.

This clone was counted a single time. V usage is TRBV30 and J usage is TRBJ1-1, with TRBD1 identical over 10 bases. This CDR3 is 13 amino acids long. V shed 1 base, J shed 12 bases, and the junction held 8 bases outside the gene matches. Germline loops: CDR1 GTSNPN, CDR2 SVGIG (reference sequence). Here the CDR3 reads CAWSAPRDRGSFF. CDR3 nucleotide sequence: TGTGCCTGGAGTGCGCCCCGGGACAGGGGTTCTTTCTTT.

The V call is TRBV7-8, the J call TRBJ1-6; D is ambiguous. Germline CDR1 reads SGHVS; CDR2 reads FQNEAQ. The CDR3 is 15 residues long. V dropped 2 bases and J dropped 7 bases, with 12 bases sitting between them. The CDR3 region has the DNA TGTGCCAGCAGCTTAATATCGAGGGCAAATTCACCCCTCCACTTT. Translated, it gives CASSLISRANSPLHF.

V usage is TRBV4-1 and J usage is TRBJ2-2; D unresolved. Germline loops: CDR1 MGHRA, CDR2 YSYEKL. This CDR3 region has 15 residues. V lost 1 base to trimming and J lost 2 bases, with 8 bases between them. Here the CDR3 reads CASSQVAANTGELFF. For the CDR3, the DNA is TGCGCCAGCAGCCAAGTTGCGGCCAACACCGGGGAGCTGTTTTTT.

This sequence joins TRBV5-6 and TRBJ1-2, with D perhaps matching TRBD1 (6 bases). V dropped 1 base and J dropped 3 bases, with 7 bases sitting between them. Looked up from germline, CDR1 is SGHDT and CDR2 is YYEEEE. The CDR3 sequence is 13 residues long. The CDR3 region has the DNA TGTGCCAGCAGCTTGTACAGGGACTATGGCTACACCTTC. Its protein is CASSLYRDYGYTF.

The chain uses TRBV6-5 and TRBJ2-7; no clear D gene. CDR3 length: 12 amino acids. Looked up from germline, CDR1 is MNHEY and CDR2 is SVGAGI. V shed 6 bases and J shed 3 bases, with 9 bases lying between them. This CDR3 reads CASSATIYEQYF. The CDR3 DNA follows: TGTGCCAGCAGCGCCACTATCTACGAGCAGTACTTC.

The chain has TRBV19 and TRBJ1-2; D perhaps matches TRBD1 (5 bases). Per germline, CDR1 LNHDA and CDR2 SQIVND (reference sequence). V was pared by 5 bases and J by 7 bases, with 17 bases between. The CDR3 loop spans 14 amino acids. The CDR3 protein is CASSYDRTGSGYTF. DNA of the CDR3: TGTGCCAGTAGTTACGACCGAACAGGTAGTGGCTACACCTTC.

This clone was observed a few times. The chain has TRBV30 and TRBJ1-4; no firm D call. Trimming shortened V by 3 bases and J by 4 bases, and 6 bases separated the two germline ends. Germline V lookup: CDR1 GTSNPN, CDR2 SVGIG (reference sequence). The CDR3 extends over 12 amino acids. The CDR3 region has the DNA TGTGCCTGGAGGCAGAATAATGAAAAACTGTTTTTT. Residues: CAWRQNNEKLFF.

This clone was counted only a few times. J is TRBJ2-4 and V is TRBV7-8, with 11 bases aligning to TRBD2. This CDR3 is built from 19 residues. With V trimmed by 1 base and J by 3 bases, 11 bases remained unmatched. Germline V gene sequence: CDR1 SGHVS, CDR2 FQNEAQ. The CDR3 loop reads CASSLGPSGGPSNKNIQYF. In DNA form, the CDR3 reads TGTGCCAGCAGCTTAGGCCCTAGCGGGGGGCCCTCCAACAAAAACATTCAGTACTTC.